The next 27 T cell receptor beta chains were all read from a single sample in a study of cytotoxic CD8 clonotypes in ibrutinib-treated CLL. Profiled with immunoSEQ multiplex PCR; TCRdb holds only in-frame clones, not every one. The sample carries 200,000 to 250,000 clones, roughly 74% recorded once. The sequences come from PBMCs, collected after 24 months of ibrutinib treatment. The receptors originated from a human donor with chronic lymphocytic leukemia.

The chain couples TRBV5-4 to TRBJ2-6, with D possibly being TRBD2 (6 bases). This CDR3 region has 15 residues. Germline V gene data show CDR1 as SGHNT and CDR2 as YYREEE (reference sequence). V was clipped by 3 bases and J by 0 bases, with 7 bases between them. CDR3 nucleotide sequence: TGTGCCAGCAGCTGGGGGGACTCTGGGGCCAACGTCCTGACTTTC. Its translation: CASSWGDSGANVLTF.

Concerning this clone itself: A read error may account for a junction end that differs from germline. This chain connects TRBV30 to TRBJ1-1, with TRBD1 as a possible D gene (5 bases). CDR3 size: 14 residues. Germline CDR1 reads GTSNPN; CDR2 reads SVGIG (reference sequence). This CDR3 is CAGRTLDFPTEAFF. CDR3 sequence (DNA): TGTGCCGGGAGGACATTGGATTTTCCCACTGAAGCTTTCTTT.

The chain carries TRBV14 and TRBJ2-5; D ambiguous. This CDR3 contains 14 residues. The germline gives CDR1 SGHDN, CDR2 FVKESK. With 1 base removed from V and 5 bases from J, the gap between germline ends came to 11 bases. CDR3: CASSQVGLWETQYF. The CDR3 DNA reads TGTGCCAGCAGCCAAGTTGGGCTGTGGGAGACCCAGTACTTC. The full variable domain, in which reference TRBV14 and TRBJ2-5 provide the parts outside the CDR3, is EAGVTQFPSHSVIEKGQTVTLRCDPISGHDNLYWYRRVMGKEIKFLLHFVKESKQDESGMPNNRFLAERTGGTYSTLKVQPAELEDSGVYFCASSQVGLWETQYFGPGTRLLVL.

This clone was detected a few times. The chain combines TRBV7-2 with TRBJ1-1; 7 nucleotides agree with TRBD1. Germline CDR1 is SGHTA and CDR2 is FQGNSA. After removal of 9 bases from V and 0 bases from J, the junction contained 4 bases not matched to a gene. CDR3 size: 13 residues. The CDR3 protein is CASGTALNTEAFF. The CDR3 DNA reads as TGTGCCAGTGGGACAGCACTGAACACTGAAGCTTTCTTT.

The chain links TRBV27 to TRBJ2-7, with 8 bases matching TRBD1. The germline V gene encodes CDR1 MNHEY and CDR2 SMNVEV (reference sequence). The CDR3 is 13 amino acids. The junction had 6 bases not matched to a gene; V was cut back by 4 bases and J by 7 bases. This CDR3 reads CASSYRTGWEQYF. CDR3 in DNA: TGTGCCAGCAGTTATCGGACAGGGTGGGAGCAGTACTTC.

The chain links TRBV4-2 to TRBJ2-1; TRBD2 is a possible D gene (7 bases). The CDR3 totals 17 residues. The V gene lost 4 bases and the J gene lost 2 bases, with 18 bases spanning the gap. Germline V gives CDR1 LGHNA, CDR2 YNFKEQ. This CDR3 reads CASSRSLGGAAYNEQFF. CDR3 nucleotides: TGTGCCAGCAGCCGTAGTTTGGGGGGGGCGGCCTACAATGAGCAGTTCTTC.

The chain has TRBV11-2 and TRBJ1-1, with D hard to call. This CDR3 comprises 13 residues. Germline V gene data show CDR1 as SGHAT and CDR2 as FQNNGV. V shed 3 bases and J shed 5 bases, with 10 bases lying between them. The CDR3 region is CASSFLEDTEAFF. The CDR3 nucleotides are TGTGCCAGCAGCTTCCTCGAGGATACTGAAGCTTTCTTT.

This clone has more than one count but fewer than ten. The chain employs TRBV19 and TRBJ2-6; possible D gene TRBD2, 7 bases. The germline V and J ends were trimmed by 7 bases and 4 bases, with 17 bases remaining between them. Germline V gene data show CDR1 as LNHDA and CDR2 as SQIVND (reference sequence). This CDR3 spans 16 amino acids. The CDR3 sequence: CASTARGGGGANVLTF. The CDR3 nucleotides are TGTGCCAGTACTGCTAGGGGGGGCGGCGGGGCCAACGTCCTGACTTTC.

The V call is TRBV6-5, the J call TRBJ1-3; D gene unclear. This CDR3 contains 11 residues. With 6 bases removed from V and 4 bases from J, the gap between germline ends came to 4 bases. CDR1 and CDR2 (germline): MNHEY, SVGAGI. CDR3 residues: CASRKGNTIYF. The CDR3 bases are TGTGCCAGCAGAAAAGGAAACACCATATATTTT.

The rearrangement uses TRBV4-1 and TRBJ1-5; tentative D call: TRBD1 (5 bases). CDR1 and CDR2 from the germline V gene are MGHRA and YSYEKL. This CDR3 region has 19 residues. Trimming took off 0 bases at V and 1 base at J, with 19 bases between the two ends. The CDR3 region has the DNA TGCGCCAGCAGCCAAGACCCAAGGACTTTCGGGGACAGCAATCAGCCCCAGCATTTT. Protein sequence: CASSQDPRTFGDSNQPQHF.

This clone was recorded only once. The chain links TRBV9 to TRBJ2-5; D gene uncertain. The V gene lost 3 bases and the J gene lost 1 base, with 7 bases spanning the gap. Germline V gives CDR1 SGDLS, CDR2 YYNGEE. This CDR3 is built from 13 residues. CDR3 coding DNA: TGTGCCAGCAGCGCCCCCGCCCAAGAGACCCAGTACTTC. This translates into CASSAPAQETQYF.

The table lists this clone with a count of one. V gene TRBV5-1 combines with J gene TRBJ1-1, with D tentatively TRBD1 (5 bases). The CDR3 loop spans 15 amino acids. The germline V gene encodes CDR1 SGHRS and CDR2 YFSETQ. V lost 1 base and J 0 bases, leaving 10 bases between the germline ends. The chain's CDR3 is CASSLNGDLNTEAFF. The CDR3 DNA reads as TGCGCCAGCAGCTTGAACGGGGACCTGAACACTGAAGCTTTCTTT.

The chain joins TRBV6-6 to TRBJ2-7; D is perhaps TRBD1 or TRBD2 (5 bases each). This CDR3 contains 14 residues. The germline V gene has CDR1 MNHNY and CDR2 SVGAGI (reference sequence). Trimming took off 0 bases at V and 2 bases at J, with 8 bases between the two ends. This chain's CDR3 is CASSYSGPTYEQYF. The CDR3, as DNA: TGTGCCAGCAGTTACTCGGGACCTACCTACGAGCAGTACTTC.

The V gene is TRBV14, the J gene TRBJ2-1; 8 nucleotides agree with TRBD2. The CDR3 runs 16 residues. After removal of 0 bases from V and 8 bases from J, the junction contained 9 bases not matched to a gene. Germline-derived CDR1 and CDR2 are SGHDN and FVKESK. The CDR3 coding sequence is TGTGCCAGCAGCCAAGATACCGGGAGGGCCAGGGATGAGCAGTTCTTC. The encoded protein is CASSQDTGRARDEQFF. Variable domain in full (rest from reference TRBV14 and TRBJ2-1): EAGVTQFPSHSVIEKGQTVTLRCDPISGHDNLYWYRRVMGKEIKFLLHFVKESKQDESGMPNNRFLAERTGGTYSTLKVQPAELEDSGVYFCASSQDTGRARDEQFFGPGTRLTVL.

The chain combines TRBV5-1 with TRBJ1-1; weak D call: TRBD1 (6 bases). The CDR3 sequence is 13 residues long. V shed 2 bases and J shed 3 bases, with 8 bases lying between them. Germline V gene data show CDR1 as SGHRS and CDR2 as YFSETQ. Written as DNA, the CDR3 is TGCGCCAGCAGCTTTAACAGGGACACTGAAGCTTTCTTT. Protein product: CASSFNRDTEAFF.

This clone has just one count. The genes are TRBV11-2 and TRBJ1-5; D remains ambiguous. Germline V gives CDR1 SGHAT, CDR2 FQNNGV. The CDR3 contains 14 residues. V was clipped by 3 bases and J by 4 bases, with 10 bases between them. The chain's CDR3 is CASSFGNGNQPQHF. The CDR3 nucleotides read TGTGCCAGCAGCTTCGGAAACGGTAATCAGCCCCAGCATTTT.

The chain uses TRBV9 and TRBJ2-2; 9 nucleotides line up with TRBD1. CDR1 SGDLS and CDR2 YYNGEE come from the germline V gene. Losses at the gene ends were 4 bases for V and 4 bases for J; bases not matched to a gene: 11. The CDR3 sequence is 17 residues long. CDR3 nucleotides: TGTGCCAGCAGCCCTGGACAGGGGAGGTTTAGCACCGGGGAGCTGTTTTTT. This sequence encodes CASSPGQGRFSTGELFF.

The gene calls are TRBV7-6 and TRBJ1-3; D uncertain. Per the germline V gene, CDR1 is SGHVS and CDR2 is FNYEAQ. Trimming shortened V by 5 bases and J by 0 bases, and 14 bases separated the two germline ends. This CDR3 comprises 16 residues. The CDR3 DNA is TGTGCCAGCAGCCAAGGGCCGCTCCTCTCTGGAAACACCATATATTTT. It is translated as CASSQGPLLSGNTIYF.

The chain is built from TRBV28 and TRBJ2-7, with D possibly matching TRBD1 (6 bases). The CDR3 consists of 14 residues. Germline assignment: CDR1 MDHEN and CDR2 SYDVKM. With 3 bases removed from V and 4 bases from J, the gap between germline ends came to 13 bases. The CDR3 protein is CASSFLTGYYEQYF. The CDR3 DNA follows: TGTGCCAGCAGTTTCCTGACAGGCTATTACGAGCAGTACTTC.

The CDR3 loop reads CASSLQQGNQETQYF. The CDR3 DNA follows: TGTGCCAGCAGCCTACAACAGGGGAACCAAGAGACCCAGTACTTC. This sequence joins TRBV4-2 and TRBJ2-5; 7 positions agree with TRBD1. Unmatched junction bases numbered 5, after V lost 4 bases and J lost 0 bases. Germline V gene sequence: CDR1 LGHNA, CDR2 YNFKEQ. This CDR3 spans 15 amino acids.

This clone has a handful of counts. The chain employs TRBV28 and TRBJ1-2; 7 nucleotides agree with TRBD1. V shed 6 bases and J 8 bases; nucleotides not matched to a gene: 3. The CDR3 spans 11 residues. Germline CDR1 MDHEN, CDR2 SYDVKM. CDR3 coding DNA: TGTGCCAGCAGCCAGACAGGGGGCTACACCTTC. It encodes CASSQTGGYTF.

V is TRBV5-4 and J is TRBJ2-7; D gene unclear. V lost 0 bases and J 6 bases, leaving 7 bases between the germline ends. The CDR3 spans 12 residues. Germline V CDR1 and CDR2: SGHNT, YYREEE (reference sequence). The CDR3 loop is CASSLGGFEQYF. The CDR3 DNA is TGTGCCAGCAGCTTGGGCGGTTTCGAGCAGTACTTC.

V is TRBV29-1 and J is TRBJ2-1; D perhaps matches TRBD1 (6 bases). The CDR3 extends over 12 amino acids. Trimming pared 7 bases from V and 10 bases from J, leaving 17 bases between. From germline, CDR1 is SQVTM and CDR2 ANQGSEA. The DNA for the CDR3 is TGCAGCGCTAGACAGGCTGGCGGAGAGCAGTTCTTC. Encoded protein: CSARQAGGEQFF.

The CDR3 sequence is CATLENNQPQHF. The CDR3 nucleotides are TGTGCCACGCTGGAAAATAATCAGCCCCAGCATTTT. The V call is TRBV28, the J call TRBJ1-5; no reliable D call. Germline V gene data show CDR1 as MDHEN and CDR2 as SYDVKM. This CDR3 is built from 12 residues. The V end was cut by 10 bases, the J end by 4 bases, with 11 bases between.

This chain uses TRBV9 with TRBJ2-1, with D perhaps TRBD2 (6 bases). In germline, CDR1 is SGDLS, CDR2 YYNGEE. The length of the CDR3 is 12 residues. V lost 3 bases and J lost 10, with 11 bases in between. The CDR3: CASSALATEQFF. CDR3 bases: TGTGCCAGCAGCGCCCTAGCGACCGAGCAGTTCTTC.

The chain carries TRBV7-2 and TRBJ2-1, with a possible D match to TRBD2 (5 bases). The germline CDR1 and CDR2 sequences are SGHTA and FQGNSA. The CDR3 runs to 15 residues. The V end was cut by 1 base, the J end by 5 bases, with 12 bases between. The CDR3 here is CASSLGRNGNNEQFF. The CDR3 coding sequence is TGTGCCAGCAGCTTAGGTCGGAACGGGAACAATGAGCAGTTCTTC.

Note on this clone: Compared with germline, one end of the junction differs, possibly owing to a read error. This chain connects TRBV9 to TRBJ2-1; a possible D gene is TRBD2 (5 bases). CDR3 length: 16 residues. Germline CDR1 is SGDLS and CDR2 is YYNGEE. The CDR3 loop reads CASSVGAGFSNNEQFF. The CDR3 DNA follows: TGTGCCAGCAGCGTAGGTGCGGGCTTCTCCAACAATGAGCAGTTCTTC.